One and the same sample provided the 8 T cell receptor beta chains below, sequenced in a study of T cell responses to AZD1222 COVID-19 vaccine. Libraries were prepared by immunoSEQ multiplex PCR; TCRdb keeps only in-frame clonotypes and omits some of them. This repertoire shows roughly 76,000 clones, roughly 84% found once; its top ten account for roughly 10%. The source material was peripheral blood, sampled on day 0 of AZD1222 vaccination. Source of these receptors: an adult in good health.

This clone was observed a single time. The gene calls are TRBV3-1 (or the pseudogene TRBV3-2) and TRBJ1-1; D call uncertain. This CDR3 comprises 14 residues. V was clipped by 4 bases and J by 0 bases, with 9 bases between them. The germline V gene has CDR1 LGHDT and CDR2 YNNKEL (reference sequence). The CDR3 loop reads CASSRGKMNTEAFF. The CDR3 bases are TGTGCCAGCAGCCGGGGTAAAATGAACACTGAAGCTTTCTTT.

This rearrangement joins TRBV30 to TRBJ1-2, with D unresolved. The CDR3 extends over 13 amino acids. The V gene's germline CDR1 is GTSNPN and CDR2 SVGIG (reference sequence). V shed 3 bases and J shed 5 bases, with 13 bases lying between them. CDR3 DNA sequence: TGTGCCTGGAGGTCCAGGCGAAATTATGGCTACACCTTC. Protein sequence: CAWRSRRNYGYTF. The complete variable domain, with remaining parts taken from reference TRBV30 and TRBJ1-2, reads SQTIHQWPATLVQPVGSPLSLECTVEGTSNPNLYWYRQAAGRGLQLLFYSVGIGQISSEVPQNLSASRPQDRQFILSSKKLLLSDSGFYLCAWRSRRNYGYTFGSGTRLTVV.

The CDR3 reads CASRPGGLYNEQFF. CDR3 bases: TGCGCCAGCAGACCAGGGGGCCTCTACAATGAGCAGTTCTTC. The rearrangement uses TRBV10-2 and TRBJ2-1; TRBD1 agrees at 8 bases. Germline V gene lookup returns CDR1 WSHSY and CDR2 SAAADI. The V segment lost 6 bases and the J segment 3 bases; nucleotides outside the gene matches: 4. The CDR3 is 14 residues long.

The chain is built from TRBV14 and TRBJ2-3; D is unclear. V lost 6 bases and J lost 6, with 7 bases in between. This CDR3 is 11 amino acids long. CDR1 is SGHDN and CDR2 is FVKESK in the germline V gene. The CDR3: CASRVGDTQYF. The CDR3 bases are TGTGCCAGCAGGGTTGGGGATACGCAGTATTTT. The entire variable domain, with the rest obtained from reference TRBV14 and TRBJ2-3, is as follows: EAGVTQFPSHSVIEKGQTVTLRCDPISGHDNLYWYRRVMGKEIKFLLHFVKESKQDESGMPNNRFLAERTGGTYSTLKVQPAELEDSGVYFCASRVGDTQYFGPGTRLTVL.

The rearrangement joins TRBV15 to TRBJ2-2; no firm D call. V was cut by 3 bases and J by 7 bases, with 12 bases left in between. Germline V gene lookup returns CDR1 LNHNV and CDR2 YYDKDF (reference sequence). CDR3 size: 14 residues. The CDR3: CATSSEPYGGELFF. The DNA for the CDR3 is TGTGCCACCAGCAGTGAGCCTTATGGCGGGGAGCTGTTTTTT.

The chain has TRBV5-1 and TRBJ1-2; 7 bases map to TRBD1. The CDR3 runs 13 residues. In germline, CDR1 is SGHRS, CDR2 YFSETQ. Losses at the gene ends were 5 bases for V and 5 bases for J; bases not matched to a gene: 6. The CDR3 region is CASRVAGQYGYTF. The DNA of the CDR3 is TGCGCCAGCAGAGTTGCGGGACAGTATGGCTACACCTTC.

V gene TRBV2 combines with J gene TRBJ1-5, with D perhaps matching TRBD1 (5 bases). Germline V gene lookup returns CDR1 SNHLY and CDR2 FYNNEI. The CDR3 length is 16 residues. Trimming shortened V by 9 bases and J by 2 bases, and 20 bases separated the two germline ends. For the CDR3, the DNA is TGTGCCAGTCGGAATTCGGTGGAGGGGCGCAATCAGCCCCAGCATTTT. As protein: CASRNSVEGRNQPQHF. Full variable domain (rest looked up from reference TRBV2 and TRBJ1-5): EPEVTQTPSHQVTQMGQEVILRCVPISNHLYFYWYRQILGQKVEFLVSFYNNEISEKSEIFDDQFSVERPDGSNFTLKIRSTKLEDSAMYFCASRNSVEGRNQPQHFGDGTRLSIL.

This clone is a singleton in its sample. The rearrangement joins TRBV27 to TRBJ2-7, with D possibly being TRBD2 (6 bases). With 2 bases removed from V and 2 bases from J, the gap between germline ends came to 16 bases. The CDR3 is 16 amino acids. The V gene's germline CDR1 is MNHEY and CDR2 SMNVEV (reference sequence). In DNA, the CDR3 is TGTGCCAGCAGTTTACCCCTGGGAGGATACCCCTACGAGCAGTACGTC. The encoded protein is CASSLPLGGYPYEQYV.